One sample yielded the 23 T cell receptor beta chains listed below, sequenced in a study of T cell changes during pregnancy in multiple sclerosis. TCRdb's copy holds only in-frame clones and misses some; the assay was immunoSEQ multiplex PCR. Of around 100,000 clones listed, around nine tenths are singletons. The sequenced sample was peripheral blood, obtained in the third trimester of pregnancy. These receptors were taken from a female donor with multiple sclerosis, enrolled in a pregnancy study.

This chain links TRBV6-5 with TRBJ2-3; 7 nucleotides match TRBD1. Germline CDR1 reads MNHEY; CDR2 reads SVGAGI. With 6 bases clipped from V and 0 bases from J, the junction kept 6 bases outside the gene matches. CDR3 length equals 15 residues. The CDR3 bases are TGTGCCAGCAGGGGCTACAGGGGTAGCACAGATACGCAGTATTTT. It codes for CASRGYRGSTDTQYF.

The genes are TRBV25-1 and TRBJ2-5, with 8 bases lining up with TRBD1. J lost 2 bases, V lost 6 bases, and 8 bases had no gene match. This CDR3 is built from 15 residues. Germline V gene lookup returns CDR1 MGHDK and CDR2 SYGVNS. CDR3 sequence: CASRTTGGRQETQYF. The CDR3 nucleotides are TGTGCCAGCAGGACTACAGGGGGGAGGCAAGAGACCCAGTACTTC.

The chain recombines TRBV7-8 with TRBJ1-6; 7 nucleotides match TRBD1. Trimming took 0 bases from V and 6 from J; bases not matched to a gene: 14. The germline V gene encodes CDR1 SGHVS and CDR2 FQNEAQ. This CDR3 is built from 19 residues. Here the CDR3 reads CASSLARTGEALFNSPLHF. In DNA, the CDR3 is TGTGCCAGCAGCTTAGCGCGCACAGGGGAAGCCCTCTTTAATTCACCCCTCCACTTT. Full variable domain (outside the CDR3, taken from reference TRBV7-8 and TRBJ1-6): GAGVSQSPRYKVAKRGQDVALRCDPISGHVSLFWYQQALGQGPEFLTYFQNEAQLDKSGLPSDRFFAERPEGSVSTLKIQRTQQEDSAVYLCASSLARTGEALFNSPLHFGNGTRLTVT.

V is TRBV7-6 and J is TRBJ1-2, with 7 positions matching TRBD1. Per the germline V gene, CDR1 is SGHVS and CDR2 is FNYEAQ. This CDR3 has 15 residues. The trim removed 4 bases at V and 2 bases at J, leaving 7 bases unmatched. CDR3 nucleotides: TGTGCCAGCAGCTATAGGCCACAGGGGAACTATGGCTACACCTTC. This sequence encodes CASSYRPQGNYGYTF.

The V gene is TRBV4-1, the J gene TRBJ1-2; 10 bases are a match to TRBD1. Trimming removed 4 bases from V and 5 bases from J; junction bases left unmatched: 7. The CDR3 covers 15 residues. CDR1 and CDR2 (germline): MGHRA, YSYEKL. This CDR3 is CASSPPGQGPYGYTF. CDR3 coding DNA: TGCGCCAGCAGCCCACCGGGACAGGGGCCATATGGCTACACCTTC.

J is TRBJ2-7 and V is TRBV19; 9 bases agree with TRBD1. The CDR3 length is 13 residues. Per germline, CDR1 LNHDA and CDR2 SQIVND (reference sequence). V shed 4 bases and J 2 bases; nucleotides not matched to a gene: 0. The CDR3 reads CASSNRGPYEQYF. CDR3 coding DNA: TGTGCCAGTAGTAACAGGGGGCCCTACGAGCAGTACTTC.

The rearrangement joins TRBV19 to TRBJ1-5; TRBD1 matches at 10 bases. The germline gives CDR1 LNHDA, CDR2 SQIVND (reference sequence). V shed 3 bases, J shed 5 bases, and the junction held 10 bases outside the gene matches. The CDR3 contains 17 residues. Written as DNA, the CDR3 is TGTGCCAGTAGTATCCGGTTGTCCGGGACAGGGGATCAGCCCCAGCATTTT. Translated, it gives CASSIRLSGTGDQPQHF.

The chain links TRBV2 to TRBJ2-7; 14 nucleotides align to TRBD2. Germline assignment: CDR1 SNHLY and CDR2 FYNNEI. The CDR3 contains 17 residues. With V trimmed by 6 bases and J by 4 bases, 11 bases remained unmatched. The CDR3 DNA reads as TGTGCCAGCAGCCTCGGGACTAGCGGGGGCCATCTTTACGAGCAGTACTTC. Translating gives CASSLGTSGGHLYEQYF.

The rearrangement uses TRBV29-1 and TRBJ1-1, with 7 positions matching TRBD1. Germline CDR1 and CDR2: SQVTM and ANQGSEA. Trimming took 2 bases from V and 5 from J; bases not matched to a gene: 2. The CDR3 extends over 12 amino acids. Here the CDR3 reads CSVERGRTEAFF. Here the CDR3 DNA reads TGCAGCGTTGAAAGGGGGCGAACTGAAGCTTTCTTT.

In DNA form, the CDR3 reads TGCGCCAGCAGCTTGCCCAGACAGGGGGGGACCGGGGAGCTGTTTTTT. It specifies CASSLPRQGGTGELFF. The chain has TRBV5-1 and TRBJ2-2, with TRBD1 matching over 9 bases. V gave up 1 base and J gave up 5 bases; unmatched junction bases: 6. The CDR3 extends over 16 amino acids. From germline, CDR1 is SGHRS and CDR2 YFSETQ.

V is TRBV30 and J is TRBJ1-1; 7 nucleotides align to TRBD1. The CDR3 sequence is 14 residues long. Trimming at V came to 1 base and at J to 1 base, leaving 3 bases not matched to a gene. CDR1 is GTSNPN, CDR2 SVGIG, per germline (reference sequence). CDR3 DNA sequence: TGTGCCTGGAGTGGGGACAGTGAGAACACTGAAGCTTTCTTT. This translates into CAWSGDSENTEAFF.

This clone occurred a few times. The gene calls are TRBV7-6 and TRBJ2-7; D ambiguous. There are 15 residues in the CDR3. The germline V and J ends were trimmed by 5 bases and 5 bases, with 19 bases remaining between them. Germline V gives CDR1 SGHVS, CDR2 FNYEAQ. CDR3 sequence reads: CASSQTAGNKDEQYF. DNA of the CDR3: TGTGCCAGCAGCCAAACGGCAGGCAACAAGGACGAGCAGTACTTC.

This sequence joins TRBV29-1 and TRBJ1-1; a weak D match, TRBD1 (5 bases). The V end lost 7 bases, the J end lost 11 bases, and 32 bases lay between the germline ends. The CDR3 is 16 amino acids. Germline CDR1 is SQVTM and CDR2 is ANQGSEA. CDR3 sequence: CSAFGKGPGKDGEAFF. DNA of the CDR3: TGCAGCGCCTTCGGTAAGGGGCCAGGAAAGGATGGCGAGGCTTTCTTT.

This chain connects TRBV2 to TRBJ1-4; D remains unclear. V was shortened by 6 bases and J by 8 bases, with 16 bases between the two germline ends. Germline CDR1 reads SNHLY; CDR2 reads FYNNEI. The CDR3 length is 14 residues. This CDR3 reads CASSRRGLEEKLFF. The DNA for the CDR3 is TGTGCCAGCAGCAGGCGGGGTTTAGAGGAAAAACTGTTTTTT.

The chain joins TRBV7-8 to TRBJ2-1; 7 bases line up with TRBD1. The CDR3 covers 17 residues. Trimming took 6 bases from V and 0 from J; bases not matched to a gene: 11. Germline V gives CDR1 SGHVS, CDR2 FQNEAQ. The CDR3 bases are TGTGCCAGCAGTCCCTTGGACAGGAGGAGCTCCTACAATGAGCAGTTCTTC. It specifies CASSPLDRRSSYNEQFF.

The chain combines TRBV7-9 with TRBJ2-1; weak D call: TRBD2 (6 bases). From germline, CDR1 is SEHNR and CDR2 FQNEAQ (reference sequence). Trimming took 1 base from V and 6 from J, leaving 10 bases between them. The CDR3 has 14 residues. The CDR3 here is CASSLGGTLNEQFF. CDR3 DNA: TGTGCCAGCAGCTTAGGGGGGACTCTCAATGAGCAGTTCTTC.

The chain carries TRBV7-2 and TRBJ1-4; 9 nucleotides match TRBD1. This CDR3 region has 16 residues. V was clipped by 0 bases and J by 5 bases; unmatched bases: 4. The V gene's germline CDR1 is SGHTA and CDR2 FQGNSA. The CDR3 DNA follows: TGTGCCAGCAGCTTAGCGTTGGGACAGGGCAATGAAAAACTGTTTTTT. Its translation is CASSLALGQGNEKLFF.

The rearrangement links TRBV9 to TRBJ2-2; 10 bases line up with TRBD1. Germline CDR1 SGDLS, CDR2 YYNGEE. CDR3 length: 17 residues. With 5 bases clipped from V and 3 bases from J, the junction kept 10 bases outside the gene matches. CDR3: CASSQPGTGVDTGELFF. DNA of the CDR3: TGTGCCAGCAGTCAACCCGGGACAGGGGTTGACACCGGGGAGCTGTTTTTT. The variable domain in full, completed from reference TRBV9 and TRBJ2-2, reads DSGVTQTPKHLITATGQRVTLRCSPRSGDLSVYWYQQSLDQGLQFLIQYYNGEERAKGNILERFSAQQFPDLHSELNLSSLELGDSALYFCASSQPGTGVDTGELFFGEGSRLTVL.

The V call is TRBV29-1, the J call TRBJ1-4; D is unclear. The CDR3 runs 14 residues. Germline CDR1 is SQVTM and CDR2 is ANQGSEA. With 6 bases removed from V and 5 bases from J, the gap between germline ends came to 16 bases. The CDR3, as DNA: TGCAGCGTAAGAGGGAGGCTCCCCAATGAAAAACTGTTTTTT. Translated, it gives CSVRGRLPNEKLFF.

V and J are TRBV28 and TRBJ1-2, with 10 positions matching TRBD1. V lost 5 bases and J lost 5; bases outside the gene matches: 11. The germline V gene encodes CDR1 MDHEN and CDR2 SYDVKM. The CDR3 is 16 amino acids. The chain's CDR3 is CASSPGGPGQGYGYTF. The CDR3 DNA reads TGTGCCAGCAGTCCAGGCGGCCCGGGACAGGGGTATGGCTACACCTTC.

V and J are TRBV28 and TRBJ1-2; D may be TRBD1 (5 bases). V lost 5 bases and J 3 bases, leaving 19 bases between the germline ends. The CDR3 sequence is 16 residues long. The germline V gene encodes CDR1 MDHEN and CDR2 SYDVKM. For the CDR3, the DNA is TGTGCCAGCAGTCCGCTCGCGGCGGGGGTTGACTATGGCTACACCTTC. Translating it yields CASSPLAAGVDYGYTF.

The CDR3 protein is CACTPGRSYNEQFF. The CDR3 DNA reads as TGTGCCTGCACCCCAGGGAGGTCCTACAATGAGCAGTTCTTC. The V gene is TRBV30, the J gene TRBJ2-1, with D maybe TRBD2 (6 bases). The CDR3 loop spans 14 amino acids. Germline CDR1 and CDR2: GTSNPN and SVGIG (reference sequence). Trimming stripped 6 bases from V and 1 base from J, with 13 bases between.

The J gene is TRBJ1-2, the V gene TRBV5-1; TRBD1 might be the D (6 bases). Germline V CDR1 and CDR2: SGHRS, YFSETQ. Trimming left V 0 bases short and J 1 base short, with 7 bases between. The CDR3 is 14 amino acids. CDR3 nucleotide sequence: TGCGCCAGCAGCTTGGAGGGGGTTAACTATGGCTACACCTTC. It specifies CASSLEGVNYGYTF.